A selection of T cell receptor beta chains follows, all from one sample in a study of cytomegalovirus exposure and HLA in healthy donors. Repertoires were generated with immunoSEQ multiplex PCR, while TCRdb's copy carries only in-frame clones and drops some. Among 150,000 to 200,000 clones, more than 75% were seen once, and the ten largest hold around 2.5%. Sequencing was carried out using PBMCs. Receptors originate from a woman between 50 and 59 years old in good health and CMV-seropositive. Both conserved end residues are part of each CDR3. A D gene is named only where the DNA matches it firmly. Clone size is shown for a subset of rows, as once, few, many or a class of expanded clone.

>-|14|TRBV2|-|TRBJ1-5
CASSESRWAQPQHF
TGTGCCAGCAGTGAATCCCGATGGGCCCAGCCCCAGCATTTT
>few|15|TRBV18|TRBD1|TRBJ2-1
CASSPPGQGINEQFF
TGTGCCAGCTCACCACCGGGACAGGGCATCAATGAGCAGTTCTTC
>once|15|TRBV18|TRBD2|TRBJ2-1
CASSPARAGLSEQFF
TGTGCCAGCTCACCGGCAAGAGCGGGGTTATCTGAGCAGTTCTTC
>-|14|TRBV19|-|TRBJ1-6
CASSIRGGNSPLHF
TGTGCCAGTAGTATTCGGGGTGGGAATTCACCCCTCCACTTT
>-|13|TRBV18|-|TRBJ2-3
CASSPPSTDTQYF
TGTGCCAGCTCACCCCCTAGCACAGATACGCAGTATTTT
>-|13|TRBV2|-|TRBJ2-1
CASNAQGYNEQFF
TGTGCCAGCAATGCCCAGGGCTACAATGAGCAGTTCTTC
>few|16|TRBV4-1|TRBD1|TRBJ2-7
CASSQDPGQGTYEQYF
TGCGCCAGCAGCCAAGATCCGGGACAGGGAACCTACGAGCAGTACTTC
>-|19|TRBV5-4|TRBD1|TRBJ2-1
CASRARGTGFLRVDNEQFF
TGTGCCAGCAGAGCTCGTGGGACAGGGTTCCTCAGGGTTGACAATGAGCAGTTCTTC
>-|17|TRBV2|TRBD2|TRBJ2-2
CASSFSGGAFFAGELFF
TGTGCCAGCAGCTTTAGCGGGGGGGCCTTTTTCGCCGGGGAGCTGTTTTTT
>once|14|TRBV5-5|-|TRBJ1-5
CASSLTPGDQPQHF
TGTGCCAGCAGCTTAACACCGGGAGACCAGCCCCAGCATTTT
>-|14|TRBV9|-|TRBJ1-1
CASSPGRENTEAFF
TGTGCCAGCAGCCCAGGACGGGAAAACACTGAAGCTTTCTTT
>once|15|TRBV5-1|-|TRBJ2-5
CASSLSGQGQETQYF
TGCGCCAGCAGCTTGAGCGGGCAGGGCCAAGAGACCCAGTACTTC
>-|13|TRBV6-5|TRBD1|TRBJ1-1
CASTLTGGTEAFF
TGTGCCAGCACCCTGACAGGGGGTACTGAAGCTTTCTTT
>-|14|TRBV5-4|TRBD2|TRBJ2-7
CASSLGLAPGEQYF
TGTGCCAGCAGCTTAGGACTAGCGCCCGGCGAGCAGTACTTC
>-|15|TRBV11-2|-|TRBJ1-5
CASSLGAGRGQPQHF
TGTGCCAGCAGCTTAGGTGCAGGCCGGGGTCAGCCCCAGCATTTT
>-|16|TRBV5-5|TRBD1|TRBJ1-2
CASSLTGDTSFYGYTF
TGTGCCAGCAGCTTGACAGGGGACACGTCCTTCTATGGCTACACCTTC
>-|13|TRBV2|-|TRBJ2-1
CASNPNGGNEQFF
TGTGCCAGCAACCCCAATGGAGGGAATGAGCAGTTCTTC
>-|14|TRBV7-2|TRBD2|TRBJ2-1
CASVPGGSYNEQFF
TGTGCCAGCGTCCCGGGGGGTTCATACAATGAGCAGTTCTTC
>-|15|TRBV2|TRBD1|TRBJ2-4
CASRGQAVAKNIQYF
TGTGCCAGTAGAGGACAGGCCGTCGCCAAAAACATTCAGTACTTC
>once|15|TRBV7-2|-|TRBJ1-2
CASSLGQGQNYGYTF
TGTGCCAGCAGCTTAGGGCAGGGACAAAACTATGGCTACACCTTC
>-|19|TRBV15|-|TRBJ2-3
CATSRDLTGTGTRADTQYF
TGTGCCACCAGCAGAGATCTCACGGGTACAGGGACGCGCGCAGATACGCAGTATTTT
>-|16|TRBV7-9|-|TRBJ2-7
CASSLATILQGNEQYF
TGTGCCAGCAGCTTAGCGACCATTCTACAGGGAAACGAGCAGTACTTC
>-|13|TRBV27|-|TRBJ1-2
CASSLSGEGGYTF
TGTGCCAGCAGTTTATCTGGGGAGGGAGGCTACACCTTC
>-|17|TRBV2|-|TRBJ2-1
CASSKITTGDHYNEQFF
TGTGCCAGCAGTAAAATAACGACAGGAGATCACTACAATGAGCAGTTCTTC
>-|15|TRBV15|-|TRBJ2-3
CATSRDRTSTDTQYF
TGTGCCACCAGCAGGGACAGAACTAGCACAGATACGCAGTATTTT
>-|13|TRBV6-5|-|TRBJ1-4
CASRQITNEKLFF
TGTGCCAGCCGACAGATAACTAATGAAAAACTGTTTTTT
>-|12|TRBV7-6|-|TRBJ2-5
CASSTRQETQYF
TGTGCCAGCAGCACGAGACAAGAGACCCAGTACTTC
>-|14|TRBV7-2|-|TRBJ1-1
CASSLGRGNTEAFF
TGTGCCAGCAGCTTAGGCAGGGGCAACACTGAAGCTTTCTTT
>-|14|TRBV27|TRBD2|TRBJ2-1
CASQILAGGNEQFF
TGTGCCAGCCAGATCCTAGCGGGGGGGAATGAGCAGTTCTTC
>-|15|TRBV2|TRBD2|TRBJ2-5
CASSDLAGGLETQYF
TGTGCCAGCAGTGACCTAGCGGGGGGGCTAGAGACCCAGTACTTC
>-|18|TRBV9|TRBD2|TRBJ2-5
CASSVGMSRGDAQETQYF
TGTGCCAGCAGCGTAGGAATGTCGCGGGGGGACGCCCAAGAGACCCAGTACTTC
>few|14|TRBV5-1|-|TRBJ2-2
CASSPGLNTGELFF
TGCGCCAGCAGCCCAGGACTGAACACCGGGGAGCTGTTTTTT
>-|15|TRBV29-1|-|TRBJ1-2
CSVEVADSAHYGYTF
TGCAGCGTTGAAGTCGCGGACAGCGCCCACTATGGCTACACCTTC
>-|15|TRBV6-5|TRBD1|TRBJ1-2
CASRGNRGQDYGYTF
TGTGCCAGCAGGGGAAACAGGGGGCAAGACTATGGCTACACCTTC
>-|14|TRBV18|TRBD1|TRBJ1-2
CASSPNGQGYGYTF
TGTGCCAGCTCACCAAACGGACAGGGGTATGGCTACACCTTC
>-|13|TRBV5-4|TRBD1|TRBJ1-3
CASRDRAGNTIYF
TGTGCCAGCAGGGACAGGGCTGGAAACACCATATATTTT
>few|17|TRBV7-9|TRBD2|TRBJ2-7
CASSLRPSGGHSHEQYF
TGTGCCAGCAGCTTACGACCGAGCGGGGGTCATTCCCACGAGCAGTACTTC
>-|16|TRBV9|TRBD2|TRBJ2-2
CASSVTSGAGTGELFF
TGTGCCAGCAGCGTAACTAGCGGGGCCGGCACCGGGGAGCTGTTTTTT
>few|14|TRBV6-5|-|TRBJ1-5
CASSGSGPNQPQHF
TGTGCCAGCAGCGGGTCGGGTCCCAATCAGCCCCAGCATTTT
>-|14|TRBV15|-|TRBJ1-4
CATSNGRDLEKLFF
TGTGCCACCAGCAACGGCAGGGATCTTGAAAAACTGTTTTTT
>few|15|TRBV5-4|TRBD1|TRBJ1-2
CASNRGDRGTYGYTF
TGTGCCAGCAACAGGGGGGACAGGGGGACCTATGGCTACACCTTC
>-|15|TRBV7-3|TRBD2|TRBJ2-5
CASSLWAGGRQTQYF
TGTGCCAGCAGCTTATGGGCGGGGGGGAGACAGACCCAGTACTTC
>once|11|TRBV19|TRBD1|TRBJ2-2
CASRGTGELFF
TGTGCCAGCAGGGGGACCGGGGAGCTGTTTTTT
>-|14|TRBV2|-|TRBJ2-1
CASSQGRGNSKQFF
TGTGCCAGCAGTCAGGGACGGGGGAATTCGAAACAGTTCTTC
>-|15|TRBV7-2|TRBD1|TRBJ1-5
CASSLAGTDYQPQHF
TGTGCCAGCAGCTTAGCAGGGACAGACTATCAGCCCCAGCATTTT
>few|18|TRBV4-1|-|TRBJ1-5
CASSQALIQGGSNQPQHF
TGCGCCAGCAGCCAGGCTTTGATACAGGGAGGGAGCAATCAGCCCCAGCATTTT
>few|14|TRBV6-6|-|TRBJ1-1
CASSVWGGITEAFF
TGTGCCAGCAGTGTTTGGGGGGGGATCACTGAAGCTTTCTTT
>once|14|TRBV14|-|TRBJ2-7
CASSHGGPRYEQYF
TGTGCCAGCAGCCATGGAGGGCCCCGGTACGAGCAGTACTTC
>once|14|TRBV6-5|TRBD1|TRBJ1-1
CASSEVRGQSEAFF
TGTGCCAGCAGTGAAGTCAGGGGACAGAGTGAAGCTTTCTTT
>-|17|TRBV19|TRBD1|TRBJ2-5
CASSGRTGGKAVETQYF
TGTGCCAGTAGCGGCCGTACAGGGGGCAAGGCGGTAGAGACCCAGTACTTC
>-|13|TRBV6-1|-|TRBJ2-3
CASIERGADTQYF
TGTGCCAGCATCGAAAGAGGAGCAGATACGCAGTATTTT
>once|15|TRBV7-8|-|TRBJ1-5
CASSLGLYSNQPQHF
TGTGCCAGCAGCTTAGGGCTGTATAGCAATCAGCCCCAGCATTTT
>-|14|TRBV5-1|TRBD2|TRBJ2-1
CASSEGLENNEQFF
TGCGCCAGCAGCGAGGGACTAGAAAACAATGAGCAGTTCTTC
>-|16|TRBV28|TRBD2|TRBJ2-1
CASSLGGLAGDNEQFF
TGTGCCAGCAGTTTAGGCGGACTAGCGGGGGACAATGAGCAGTTCTTC
>-|16|TRBV5-1|TRBD2|TRBJ2-3
CASSLAAGGRTDTQYF
TGCGCCAGCAGCTTGGCGGCGGGGGGGCGCACAGATACGCAGTATTTT
>-|15|TRBV6-5|TRBD1|TRBJ1-1
CASSSAQGKNTEAFF
TGTGCCAGCAGTTCCGCACAGGGGAAGAACACTGAAGCTTTCTTT
>few|14|TRBV10-3|TRBD1|TRBJ2-7
CAINPGQGFYEQYF
TGTGCCATCAATCCGGGACAGGGGTTTTACGAGCAGTACTTC
>-|17|TRBV19|TRBD2|TRBJ2-5
CASSRGTSGGARETQYF
TGTGCCAGTAGCAGAGGGACTAGCGGGGGGGCTCGGGAGACCCAGTACTTC
>-|15|TRBV19|-|TRBJ1-2
CASSIDPPGVRGYTF
TGTGCCAGTAGTATTGACCCCCCCGGGGTTCGGGGCTACACCTTC
>-|14|TRBV6-1|TRBD1|TRBJ1-4
CASRTGQYNEKLFF
TGTGCCAGCAGGACGGGACAGTATAATGAAAAACTGTTTTTT